This T cell receptor beta chain was obtained from a study of T cell repertoires in cytomegalovirus infection. In its sample, this clonotype was seen many times. No antigen is known for it. This CDR3 contains 14 residues. The germline V and J ends were trimmed by 0 bases and 1 base, with 6 bases remaining between them. CDR1 is MNHEY, CDR2 SVGAGI, per germline. TCRdb independently ran MiXCR on the reads; one entry per CDR3 protein. Of some 130,000 distinct CDR3 sequences listed, about 32% were seen once; the top ten hold 52%. The TCR comes from a human donor in good health (CMV status not recorded). Some clones in this sample may be carry-over from other donors' samples. This chain links TRBV6-5 with TRBJ1-2; no clear D gene. The sequencing used CD8+ T cells from cultured PBMCs, collected from culture after CMV antigen stimulation. CDR3 protein: CASSYSLGNYGYTF. CDR3 sequence (DNA): TGTGCCAGCAGTTACTCGTTGGGTAACTATGGCTACACCTTC.